This T cell receptor (beta chain) originates from a study of vaccination effects on CD4 cells after COVID-19. Study summary: Either the mRNA-1273 or the BNT162b2 vaccine was given to participants as two doses.

Sequenced by immunoSEQ multiplex PCR; TCRdb stores in-frame clones only, minus some. The sample consists of around 79,000 clones, about 74% of them appearing once. Sequencing followed a ViraFEST assay step that expanded antigen-specific CD4+ T cells with viral peptide pools. Subsequent to a culture period of around eleven days, CD4+ T cells were isolated. Every well got a few million PBMC, which were grown with around 10 IU/ml IL-2 and 10 ug/ml peptides. IL-2 medium supplanted half the medium on days 3 and 7. The trim removed 0 bases at V and 0 bases at J, leaving 0 bases unmatched. This CDR3 is 15 amino acids long. Germline CDR1 reads SGHNT; CDR2 reads YYREEE (reference sequence). As concerns this clone: Its antigen is as yet unknown.

The material was CD4+ T cells from PBMCs cultured with HCoV-229E spike peptides, obtained before COVID-19 vaccination. The gene calls are TRBV5-4 and TRBJ2-1; TRBD2 agrees at 7 bases. The TCR was taken from a human donor who received a COVID-19 vaccine. Here the CDR3 DNA reads TGTGCCAGCAGCTTGGGCGGGAGCTCCTACAATGAGCAGTTCTTC. Protein sequence: CASSLGGSSYNEQFF.